This TCR beta chain was sequenced for a study of T cell responses to AZD1222 COVID-19 vaccine. Germline V CDR1 and CDR2: SGHTA, FQGNSA. V was shortened by 1 base and J by 3 bases, with 8 bases between the two germline ends. The length of the CDR3 is 14 residues. The protocol was immunoSEQ multiplex PCR, while the TCRdb copy is restricted to in-frame clones and leaves out a portion. Of 150,000 to 200,000 clones detected, around 90% appear once; the ten largest clones hold more than 25%. The chain joins TRBV7-2 to TRBJ2-3, with D possibly matching TRBD1 (6 bases). The sequence was obtained from an adult who received the AZD1222 COVID-19 vaccine. The material sequenced was peripheral blood, taken 28 days after the second AZD1222 dose. CDR3 loop: CASSLEQGTDTQYF. The CDR3 coding sequence is TGTGCCAGCAGCTTAGAACAGGGTACAGATACGCAGTATTTT.